The rows below give T cell receptor beta chains drawn from one sample of a study of T cell repertoires in cytomegalovirus infection. Each CDR3 protein gets one entry after TCRdb re-called the reads with MiXCR. The profile shows under 850,000 distinct CDR3 sequences, approximately 40% of them singletons. Sequences were obtained from PBMCs. Receptor source: a human donor in good health (CMV status not recorded). Some clones in this sample may be carry-over from other donors' samples. The CDR3 runs from the conserved cysteine through the conserved F or W. Fields, in order: V gene, clone size, D gene, J gene, CDR3 DNA, CDR3 protein. The D gene is left open where the match is weak. For some rows the clone size is stated as once, few or many, or as a class when expanded; others skip it.

V gene: TRBV19
clone size: .
D gene: .
J gene: TRBJ2-6
CDR3 DNA: TGTGCCAGTCGACAATTCTCCTCTGGGGCCAACGTCCTGACTTTC
CDR3 protein: CASRQFSSGANVLTF

V gene: TRBV19
clone size: .
D gene: .
J gene: TRBJ2-2
CDR3 DNA: TGTGCCAGTAGTATAGTCCCGGGGAACACCGGGGAGCTGTTTTTT
CDR3 protein: CASSIVPGNTGELFF

V gene: TRBV9
clone size: few
D gene: TRBD2
J gene: TRBJ2-1
CDR3 DNA: TGTGCCAGCAGCGGGGAGAGCGGGAGCCATTACAATGAGCAGTTCTTC
CDR3 protein: CASSGESGSHYNEQFF

V gene: TRBV5-6
clone size: few
D gene: TRBD2
J gene: TRBJ2-1
CDR3 DNA: TGTGCCAGCAGCCCTGGACTAGCGGGGACCTCCCGTACTTACAATGAGCAGTTCTTC
CDR3 protein: CASSPGLAGTSRTYNEQFF

V gene: TRBV12-3/TRBV12-4
clone size: .
D gene: .
J gene: TRBJ1-1
CDR3 DNA: TGTGCCAGCAGTTTCTCCGTCGTAAGGGAAGCTTTCTTT
CDR3 protein: CASSFSVVREAFF

V gene: TRBV4-1
clone size: many
D gene: TRBD1
J gene: TRBJ2-3
CDR3 DNA: TGCGCCAGCCGGACAGGGCTACTTTTGGGCACAGATACGCAGTATTTT
CDR3 protein: CASRTGLLLGTDTQYF

V gene: TRBV7-2
clone size: many
D gene: TRBD1
J gene: TRBJ2-1
CDR3 DNA: TGTGCCAGCAGCCCAGGGGGCATCTTGTACAATGAGCAGTTCTTC
CDR3 protein: CASSPGGILYNEQFF

V gene: TRBV5-6
clone size: few
D gene: .
J gene: TRBJ1-5
CDR3 DNA: TGTGCCAGCAGCTTGGGCTGGGGGGCCAATCAGCCCCAGCATTTT
CDR3 protein: CASSLGWGANQPQHF

V gene: TRBV25-1
clone size: .
D gene: .
J gene: TRBJ1-4
CDR3 DNA: TGTGCCAGCAGTCCCTCTTCAGGGGCAGCTAATGAAAAACTGTTTTTT
CDR3 protein: CASSPSSGAANEKLFF

V gene: TRBV5-1
clone size: .
D gene: TRBD1
J gene: TRBJ1-2
CDR3 DNA: TGCGCCAGCAGCCATCCTGGACAGGGGGCCTATGGCTACACCTTC
CDR3 protein: CASSHPGQGAYGYTF

V gene: TRBV2
clone size: .
D gene: TRBD1
J gene: TRBJ1-2
CDR3 DNA: TGTGCCAGCAGTGTATACAGGGGCTATGGCTACACCTTC
CDR3 protein: CASSVYRGYGYTF

V gene: TRBV28
clone size: many
D gene: TRBD1
J gene: TRBJ1-3
CDR3 DNA: TGTGCCAGCAGTTCTGGGACAGGGACTCGAAACACCATATATTTT
CDR3 protein: CASSSGTGTRNTIYF

V gene: TRBV19
clone size: .
D gene: TRBD2
J gene: TRBJ2-1
CDR3 DNA: TGTGCCAGTAGTATGACTAGCGGGGTGTACAATGAGCAGTTCTTC
CDR3 protein: CASSMTSGVYNEQFF

V gene: TRBV10-3
clone size: .
D gene: .
J gene: TRBJ1-1
CDR3 DNA: TGTGCCATCAGTGACGGGACAAGGGGCACTGAAGCTTTCTTT
CDR3 protein: CAISDGTRGTEAFF

V gene: TRBV7-2
clone size: .
D gene: .
J gene: TRBJ1-1
CDR3 DNA: TGTGCCAGCAGCGCAAGAACCGGGACGAGGAACACTGAAGCTTTCTTT
CDR3 protein: CASSARTGTRNTEAFF

V gene: TRBV19
clone size: .
D gene: TRBD1
J gene: TRBJ1-2
CDR3 DNA: TGTGCCAGTAGTATATTTGGGACAGTCTATGGCTACACCTTC
CDR3 protein: CASSIFGTVYGYTF

V gene: TRBV6-2/TRBV6-3
clone size: few
D gene: TRBD2
J gene: TRBJ2-1
CDR3 DNA: TGTGCCAGCAGTCCAGGACTAGAAAAAGTCGGTGAGCAGTTCTTC
CDR3 protein: CASSPGLEKVGEQFF

V gene: TRBV15
clone size: few
D gene: .
J gene: TRBJ1-1
CDR3 DNA: TGTGCCACCAGCAGAGATCCAAACCGACCTGGGACTGAAGCTTTCTTT
CDR3 protein: CATSRDPNRPGTEAFF

V gene: TRBV5-6
clone size: .
D gene: .
J gene: TRBJ2-7
CDR3 DNA: TGTGCCAGCAACAGTGGACCAGATGACTACGAGCAGTACTTC
CDR3 protein: CASNSGPDDYEQYF

V gene: TRBV28
clone size: few
D gene: .
J gene: TRBJ2-3
CDR3 DNA: TGTGCCAGCAGTTTAGCCTTGGTGCAATCCCAGGGCACAGATACGCAGTATTTT
CDR3 protein: CASSLALVQSQGTDTQYF

V gene: TRBV6-5
clone size: .
D gene: .
J gene: TRBJ1-5
CDR3 DNA: .
CDR3 protein: CASSSSGGHQPQHF

V gene: TRBV19
clone size: .
D gene: TRBD1
J gene: TRBJ1-5
CDR3 DNA: TGTGCCACAAGGACAGGGGAATTGAGAAATCAGCCCCAGCATTTT
CDR3 protein: CATRTGELRNQPQHF

V gene: TRBV11-3
clone size: once
D gene: .
J gene: TRBJ2-3
CDR3 DNA: TGTGCCAGCGGCTTACGAGGAACAGATACGCAGTATTTT
CDR3 protein: CASGLRGTDTQYF

V gene: TRBV7-9
clone size: many
D gene: TRBD1
J gene: TRBJ1-1
CDR3 DNA: TGTGCCAGCAGCTTCTTTGGGTGGAAGGACAGGACTGAAGCTTTCTTT
CDR3 protein: CASSFFGWKDRTEAFF

V gene: TRBV7-2
clone size: .
D gene: .
J gene: TRBJ1-2
CDR3 DNA: TGTGCCAGCAGCTATGACAGGAGTAACTATGGCTACACCTTC
CDR3 protein: CASSYDRSNYGYTF

V gene: TRBV20-1
clone size: few
D gene: .
J gene: TRBJ2-3
CDR3 DNA: TGCAGTGCGACGCAGGGACAAACTAGCACAGATACGCAGTATTTT
CDR3 protein: CSATQGQTSTDTQYF

V gene: TRBV6-1
clone size: many
D gene: .
J gene: TRBJ1-1
CDR3 DNA: TGTGCCAGCAGTGAAGCATACCGGGGGAGCACTGAAGCTTTCTTT
CDR3 protein: CASSEAYRGSTEAFF

V gene: TRBV7-2
clone size: .
D gene: .
J gene: TRBJ1-2
CDR3 DNA: TGTGCCAGCAGCTTAGGTCTGGGAAGCTATGGCTACACCTTC
CDR3 protein: CASSLGLGSYGYTF

V gene: TRBV19
clone size: few
D gene: TRBD1
J gene: TRBJ1-5
CDR3 DNA: TGTGCCAGTAGACACACCATGGACAGGGGACGAATGTCGGGTCAGCCCCAGCATTTT
CDR3 protein: CASRHTMDRGRMSGQPQHF

V gene: TRBV29-1
clone size: .
D gene: .
J gene: TRBJ2-7
CDR3 DNA: TGCAGCGTTGTGGGGACTCCCTCCTACGAGCAGTACTTC
CDR3 protein: CSVVGTPSYEQYF

V gene: TRBV11-2
clone size: .
D gene: .
J gene: TRBJ2-1
CDR3 DNA: TGTGCCAGCAGCTTAGTTGCGGGCGGATCCGTTTCGCAGTTCTTC
CDR3 protein: CASSLVAGGSVSQFF

V gene: TRBV7-2
clone size: many
D gene: .
J gene: TRBJ1-3
CDR3 DNA: TGTGCCAGCAGCAGGGAGTCTGGAAACACCATATATTTT
CDR3 protein: CASSRESGNTIYF

V gene: TRBV27
clone size: .
D gene: TRBD2
J gene: TRBJ2-4
CDR3 DNA: TGTGCCAGCAGACGGACTAGCGGATACATTCAGTACTTC
CDR3 protein: CASRRTSGYIQYF

V gene: TRBV11-2
clone size: .
D gene: .
J gene: TRBJ2-6
CDR3 DNA: TGTGCCAGCATCTTAGAAGGGCCCATCCCCTCTGGGGCCAACGTCCTGACTTTC
CDR3 protein: CASILEGPIPSGANVLTF

V gene: TRBV5-1
clone size: few
D gene: .
J gene: TRBJ2-7
CDR3 DNA: TGCGCCAGCAGCTCACTAGGGGTCACCTACGAGCAGTACTTC
CDR3 protein: CASSSLGVTYEQYF

V gene: TRBV6-6
clone size: .
D gene: .
J gene: TRBJ2-2
CDR3 DNA: TGTGCCAGCAGTTCGAAGGGTATAGTGAACACCGGGGAGCTGTTTTTT
CDR3 protein: CASSSKGIVNTGELFF

V gene: TRBV10-3
clone size: .
D gene: .
J gene: TRBJ1-1
CDR3 DNA: TGTGCCACCGAACAAGGACAGTCCGGCACTGAAGCTTTCTTT
CDR3 protein: CATEQGQSGTEAFF

V gene: TRBV11-3
clone size: .
D gene: TRBD2
J gene: TRBJ2-7
CDR3 DNA: TGTGACAGCAGCCCCCGGACTAGCGGGTATGATGAGCAGTACTTC
CDR3 protein: CDSSPRTSGYDEQYF

V gene: TRBV25-1
clone size: .
D gene: TRBD2
J gene: TRBJ2-1
CDR3 DNA: TGTGCCAGCAGTGAATGGAGGTTTGCGGGAGGGCCTTACAATGAGCAGTTCTTC
CDR3 protein: CASSEWRFAGGPYNEQFF

V gene: TRBV7-9
clone size: few
D gene: .
J gene: TRBJ1-1
CDR3 DNA: TGTGCCAGCAGCTTCCCAGCAGGGGTGAACACTGAAGCTTTCTTT
CDR3 protein: CASSFPAGVNTEAFF

V gene: TRBV27
clone size: .
D gene: TRBD1
J gene: TRBJ1-2
CDR3 DNA: TGTGCCAGCGGTCCGGGGACAGGCTTCTCTGGCTACACCTTC
CDR3 protein: CASGPGTGFSGYTF

V gene: TRBV10-2
clone size: many
D gene: .
J gene: TRBJ1-1
CDR3 DNA: TGCGCCAGCAGCGGGACGGTGAACACTGAAGCTTTCTTT
CDR3 protein: CASSGTVNTEAFF

V gene: TRBV12-3/TRBV12-4
clone size: few
D gene: .
J gene: TRBJ2-2
CDR3 DNA: TGTGCCAGCAGTTTATGGGGCACAGACACCGGGGAGCTGTTTTTT
CDR3 protein: CASSLWGTDTGELFF

V gene: TRBV7-9
clone size: few
D gene: .
J gene: TRBJ1-4
CDR3 DNA: TGTGCCAGCAGCGACCTTCAGGAGTATGGCGAAAAACTGTTTTTT
CDR3 protein: CASSDLQEYGEKLFF

V gene: TRBV7-2
clone size: .
D gene: .
J gene: TRBJ1-6
CDR3 DNA: TGTGCCAGCAGCTTAAGTGTCGGCAGGGGCTATTCACTCCTCCACTTT
CDR3 protein: CASSLSVGRGYSLLHF

V gene: TRBV20-1
clone size: .
D gene: TRBD1
J gene: TRBJ1-2
CDR3 DNA: TGCAGTGGCAAGGGGGCCCCGCAGGTTATCAACTATGGCTACACCTTC
CDR3 protein: CSGKGAPQVINYGYTF

V gene: TRBV28
clone size: .
D gene: TRBD1
J gene: TRBJ1-3
CDR3 DNA: TGTGCCAGCAGTTTCGGACAGGCCCGAGGAAACACCATATATTTT
CDR3 protein: CASSFGQARGNTIYF

V gene: TRBV28
clone size: .
D gene: .
J gene: TRBJ2-3
CDR3 DNA: TGTGCCAGCACCCGACCCTTAACAGATACGCAGTATTTT
CDR3 protein: CASTRPLTDTQYF

V gene: TRBV7-7
clone size: .
D gene: TRBD1
J gene: TRBJ2-5
CDR3 DNA: TGTGCTAGCAGGGCGGGACAGGGGGGCCAAGAGACCCAGTACTTC
CDR3 protein: CASRAGQGGQETQYF

V gene: TRBV7-6
clone size: many
D gene: TRBD1
J gene: TRBJ2-3
CDR3 DNA: TGTGCCAGCAGCCGAACGGACGGGACAGGGGGCAAGACAGATACGCAGTATTTT
CDR3 protein: CASSRTDGTGGKTDTQYF

V gene: TRBV7-9
clone size: many
D gene: .
J gene: TRBJ2-3
CDR3 DNA: TGTGCCAGCAGCTTAATGTTATCGGGAATTAGCACAGATACGCAGTATTTT
CDR3 protein: CASSLMLSGISTDTQYF